This T cell receptor beta chain was recovered during a study of blood T cell repertoires in COVID-19. Study details: From T cells, B-cell-depleted T cells, or PBMCs came the material, which was cDNA or gDNA.

The CDR3 consists of 15 residues. Looked up from germline, CDR1 is SQVTM and CDR2 is ANQGSEA. Trimming left V 1 base short and J 1 base short, with 11 bases between. The table came from immunoSEQ multiplex PCR; TCRdb's copy has only in-frame clones and leaves some out. The sample carries over 250,000 clones, 90% recorded once. V gene TRBV29-1 combines with J gene TRBJ2-1; weak D call: TRBD1 (6 bases). What was sequenced was PBMCs or T cells enriched from blood (not recorded which). The receptor's source is a man aged 60 to 75 who had recovered from COVID-19. This CDR3 is CSVEVVGTSYNEQFF. The CDR3 DNA follows: TGCAGCGTTGAAGTAGTCGGGACATCCTACAATGAGCAGTTCTTC.